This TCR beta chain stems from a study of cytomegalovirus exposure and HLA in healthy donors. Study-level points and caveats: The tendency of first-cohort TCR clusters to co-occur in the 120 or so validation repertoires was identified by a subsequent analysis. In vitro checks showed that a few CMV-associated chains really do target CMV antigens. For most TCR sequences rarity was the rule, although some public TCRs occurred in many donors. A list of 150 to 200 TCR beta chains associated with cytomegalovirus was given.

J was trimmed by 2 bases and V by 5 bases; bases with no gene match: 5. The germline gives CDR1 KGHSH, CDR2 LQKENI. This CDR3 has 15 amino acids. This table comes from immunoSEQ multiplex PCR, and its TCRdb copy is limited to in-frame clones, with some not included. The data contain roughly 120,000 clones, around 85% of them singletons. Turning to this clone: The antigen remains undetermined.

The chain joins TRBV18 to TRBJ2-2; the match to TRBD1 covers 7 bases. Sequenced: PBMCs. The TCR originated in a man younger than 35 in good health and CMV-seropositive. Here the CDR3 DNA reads TGTGCCAGCTCAAGGACAGGCGAAAACACCGGGGAGCTGTTTTTT. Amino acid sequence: CASSRTGENTGELFF.